This passage covers 8 T cell receptor beta chains from one sample sequenced in a study of blood T cell repertoires in COVID-19. Generated by immunoSEQ multiplex PCR, the TCRdb table keeps only in-frame clones and is missing some. The sample lists about 43,000 clones, approximately 87% occurring once. Sequences were obtained from peripheral blood. The receptors were sampled from a man in his forties with COVID-19, enrolled during active disease.

The chain carries TRBV12-3 or TRBV12-4 and TRBJ2-7; no firm D call. Trimming took off 6 bases at V and 4 bases at J, with 7 bases between the two ends. This CDR3 contains 11 residues. CDR3 amino acids: CASSLTYEQYF. The CDR3 DNA sequence: TGTGCCAGCAGCCTAACTTACGAGCAGTACTTC.

This clone has just one count. The chain couples TRBV5-1 to TRBJ1-5; the D is unclear. V was pared by 0 bases and J by 6 bases, with 10 bases between. In germline, CDR1 is SGHRS, CDR2 YFSETQ. The CDR3 length is 14 residues. DNA of the CDR3: TGCGCCAGCAGCTTGGACTTCTCAGGTCAGCCCCAGCATTTT. Encoded protein: CASSLDFSGQPQHF.

The chain is built from TRBV6-5 and TRBJ1-5; D is unclear. The CDR3 has 14 residues. Per germline, CDR1 MNHEY and CDR2 SVGAGI. V dropped 3 bases and J dropped 3 bases, with 9 bases sitting between them. The CDR3 DNA follows: TGTGCCAGCAGTTATTCAGAAGACAATCAGCCCCAGCATTTT. It specifies CASSYSEDNQPQHF.

This chain links TRBV11-2 with TRBJ1-6; D uncertain. This CDR3 spans 14 amino acids. The ends were cut back, 0 bases at V and 9 bases at J, with 9 bases in the middle. Germline V gives CDR1 SGHAT, CDR2 FQNNGV. CDR3 residues: CASSLDPTASPLHF. DNA of the CDR3: TGTGCCAGCAGCTTAGATCCTACAGCTTCACCCCTCCACTTT.

The chain uses TRBV6-1 and TRBJ2-1; 7 bases line up with TRBD2. Germline CDR1 is MNHNS and CDR2 is SASEGT. V dropped 5 bases and J dropped 8; count of bases not matched to a gene: 9. The CDR3 spans 14 residues. CDR3 in DNA: TGTGCCAGCAGTTATAGGCGGGGGAGGGATGAGCAGTTCTTC. Amino acid sequence: CASSYRRGRDEQFF.

The gene calls are TRBV19 and TRBJ1-1, with 9 nucleotides matching TRBD1. Germline V gene lookup returns CDR1 LNHDA and CDR2 SQIVND (reference sequence). The CDR3 totals 14 residues. The junction had 2 bases not matched to a gene; V was cut back by 5 bases and J by 1 base. The CDR3 spells CASSRTGENTEAFF. The CDR3 coding sequence is TGTGCCAGTAGTCGGACAGGGGAGAACACTGAAGCTTTCTTT.

This rearrangement joins TRBV6-5 to TRBJ1-1, with 9 bases identical to TRBD1. In germline, CDR1 is MNHEY, CDR2 SVGAGI. The CDR3 is made up of 13 amino acids. J lost 5 bases, V lost 7 bases, and 5 bases had no gene match. The CDR3 loop is CASKTGGGTEAFF. As DNA, the CDR3 is TGTGCCAGCAAAACAGGGGGCGGAACTGAAGCTTTCTTT.

V usage is TRBV6-6 and J usage is TRBJ2-7; D not certain. The CDR3 extends over 13 amino acids. Trimming took off 1 base at V and 2 bases at J, with 6 bases between the two ends. Germline CDR1 reads MNHNY; CDR2 reads SVGAGI (reference sequence). The CDR3 reads CASSYFQTYEQYF. In DNA, the CDR3 is TGTGCCAGCAGTTACTTTCAAACCTACGAGCAGTACTTC.